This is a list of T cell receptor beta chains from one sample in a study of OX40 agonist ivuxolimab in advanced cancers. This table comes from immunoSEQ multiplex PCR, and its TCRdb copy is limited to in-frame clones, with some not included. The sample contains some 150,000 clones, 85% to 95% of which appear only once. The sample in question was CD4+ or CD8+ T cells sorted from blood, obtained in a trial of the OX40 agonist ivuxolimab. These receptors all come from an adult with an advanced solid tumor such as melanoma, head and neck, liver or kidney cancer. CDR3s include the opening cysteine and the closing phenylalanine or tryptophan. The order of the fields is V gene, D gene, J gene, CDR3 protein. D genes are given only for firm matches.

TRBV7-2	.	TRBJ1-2	CASSWGTYGYTF
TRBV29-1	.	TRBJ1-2	CSVEGQNYGYTF
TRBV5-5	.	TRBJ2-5	CASSSAGGGQETQYF
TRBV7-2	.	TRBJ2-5	CASRGVGRQETQYF
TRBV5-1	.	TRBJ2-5	CASSFGQRETQYF
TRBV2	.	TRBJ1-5	CASSRDGNQPQHF
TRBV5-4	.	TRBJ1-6	CASSRPTSSYNSPLHF
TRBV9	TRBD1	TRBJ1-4	CASSVGDRERPNEKLFF
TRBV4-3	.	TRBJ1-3	CASSQDSSPSGNTIYF
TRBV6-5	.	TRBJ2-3	CASSRLQTSTDTQYF
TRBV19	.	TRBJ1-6	CASSPWTENSPLHF
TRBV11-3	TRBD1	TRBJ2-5	CASSLNGQGQETQYF
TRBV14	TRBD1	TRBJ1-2	CASSPGTGLRRGYTF
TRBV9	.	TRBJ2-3	CASSVDITDTQYF
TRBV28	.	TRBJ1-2	CASSLARVYGYTF
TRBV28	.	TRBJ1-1	CASTPLGPIMNTEAFF
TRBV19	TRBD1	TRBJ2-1	CASSKLGTGMGNEQFF
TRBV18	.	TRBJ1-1	CASSPLDRTMNTEAFF
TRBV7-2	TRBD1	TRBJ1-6	CASSLPGQGDSPLHF
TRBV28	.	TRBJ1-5	CASRSTVINQPQHF